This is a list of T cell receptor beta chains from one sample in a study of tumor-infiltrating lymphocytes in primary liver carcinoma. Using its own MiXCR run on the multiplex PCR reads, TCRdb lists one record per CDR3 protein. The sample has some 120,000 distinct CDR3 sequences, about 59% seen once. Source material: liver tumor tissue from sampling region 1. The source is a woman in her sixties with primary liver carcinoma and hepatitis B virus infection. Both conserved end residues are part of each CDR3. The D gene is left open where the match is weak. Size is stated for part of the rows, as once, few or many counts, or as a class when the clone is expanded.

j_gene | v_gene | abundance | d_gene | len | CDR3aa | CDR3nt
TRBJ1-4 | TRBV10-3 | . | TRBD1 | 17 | CAIRPGQGSEANERLFF | TGTGCCATCAGGCCGGGACAGGGCTCCGAAGCTAATGAAAGACTGTTTTTT
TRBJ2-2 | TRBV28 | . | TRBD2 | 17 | CASRSVLAGEHTGELSF | TGTGCCAGCAGATCAGTTCTAGCGGGAGAACACACCGGGGAGCTGTCTTTT
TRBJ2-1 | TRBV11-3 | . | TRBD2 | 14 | CASRMSGRGNEQFF | TGTGCCAGCCGCATGAGCGGGAGAGGGAATGAGCAGTTCTTC
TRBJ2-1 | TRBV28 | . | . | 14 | CATLRGRNYNEQFF | TGTGCCACCCTGCGGGGCAGGAACTACAATGAGCAGTTCTTC
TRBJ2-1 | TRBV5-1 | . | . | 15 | CASSLLARSYSEQFF | TGCGCCAGCAGCTTGCTAGCGCGCTCCTACAGTGAGCAGTTCTTC
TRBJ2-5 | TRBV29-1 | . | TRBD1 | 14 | CSVGGEGAPETRYF | TGCAGCGTTGGGGGTGAGGGGGCCCCAGAGACCCGGTACTTC
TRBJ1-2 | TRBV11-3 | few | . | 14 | CAGSPGPRDYGYTF | TGTGCCGGCAGCCCTGGGCCTCGGGATTATGGCTACACCTTC
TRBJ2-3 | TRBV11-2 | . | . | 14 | CASNLDRETDMQYF | TGTGCCAGTAACTTAGATCGAGAGACAGATATGCAGTATTTT
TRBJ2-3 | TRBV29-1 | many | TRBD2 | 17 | CSVGGLAGGRATDTQYF | TGCAGCGTTGGTGGACTAGCGGGAGGAAGGGCCACAGATACGCAGTATTTT
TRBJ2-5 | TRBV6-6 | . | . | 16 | CASSYEPSAPQETQYF | TGTGCCAGCAGTTATGAACCTAGCGCCCCACAAGAGACCCAGTACTTC
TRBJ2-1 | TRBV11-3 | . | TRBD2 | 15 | CASSQTSGNINGQFF | TGTGCCAGTAGCCAGACTAGCGGGAATATCAATGGGCAGTTCTTC
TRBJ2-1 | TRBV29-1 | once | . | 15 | CSVEDGILMGNEQSF | TGCAGCGTTGAAGACGGGATTCTCATGGGGAATGAGCAGTCCTTC
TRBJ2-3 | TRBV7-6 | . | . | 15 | CASSLLDQTTDTQYF | TGTGCCAGCAGCTTACTAGACCAGACCACAGATACGCAGTATTTT